This T cell receptor (beta chain) emerged from a study of blood T cell repertoires in COVID-19. About the research overall: Sample material is recorded as cDNA or gDNA derived from T cells, B-cell-depleted T cells, or PBMCs.

This clone is a singleton in its sample. Clones were sequenced by immunoSEQ multiplex PCR, and TCRdb holds only the in-frame ones, with some missing. The table includes under 200,000 clones, roughly nine tenths detected once. V gave up 3 bases and J gave up 4 bases; unmatched junction bases: 6. This CDR3 has 14 residues. Per the germline V gene, CDR1 is SGHDT and CDR2 is YYEEEE. The sequencing input was peripheral blood. The receptor comes from a woman aged 65 to 85 with acute or convalescent COVID-19. The chain joins TRBV5-6 to TRBJ2-5, with TRBD1 matching over 7 bases. For the CDR3, the DNA is TGTGCCAGCAGCTCACCGACAGGGCCAGAGACCCAGTACTTC. Translating it yields CASSSPTGPETQYF. Together with reference TRBV5-6 and TRBJ2-5, the CDR3 gives the full variable domain: DAGVTQSPTHLIKTRGQQVTLRCSPKSGHDTVSWYQQALGQGPQFIFQYYEEEERQRGNFPDRFSGHQFPNYSSELNVNALLLGDSALYLCASSSPTGPETQYFGPGTRLLVL.